The next 18 T cell receptor beta chains were all read from a single sample in a study of blood T cells in healthy people across ages. A second PCR, run for roughly 7 to 11 cycles, used a sample-barcoded 5' primer plus a J-beta primer mix. TCRdb re-derived calls from the 5' RACE reads in MiXCR, one entry per CDR3 protein. Of approximately 790,000 distinct CDR3 sequences in the sample, 55% to 65% are singletons; the top ten hold roughly a quarter. Sequencing was carried out using blood. The origin of the receptors is a man aged 30 to 39 in good health.

This clonotype was found once. CDR3 sequence (DNA): TGCGCCAGCAGCCAGTGGCTGGCCGGGGGGGAGTACAATGAGCAGTTCTTC. This gives the protein CASSQWLAGGEYNEQFF. This sequence joins TRBV4-3 and TRBJ2-1; 8 bases match TRBD2. The germline V gene encodes CDR1 LGHNA and CDR2 YSLEER. V lost 3 bases, J lost 4 bases, and 11 bases stayed unmatched. This CDR3 is built from 17 residues.

This chain uses TRBV20-1 with TRBJ1-2; weak D call: TRBD1 (6 bases). Germline-derived CDR1 and CDR2 are DFQATT and SNEGSKA (reference sequence). V lost 4 bases, J lost 6 bases, and 18 bases lay in between. The CDR3 totals 14 residues. This chain's CDR3 is CSAKKFDRLHGYTF. Here the CDR3 DNA reads TGCAGTGCTAAAAAATTCGACAGGCTTCATGGCTACACCTTC.

This rearrangement joins TRBV20-1 to TRBJ2-7; TRBD1 matches 9 bases. V lost 3 bases and J lost 1; bases outside the gene matches: 4. From germline, CDR1 is DFQATT and CDR2 SNEGSKA (reference sequence). The CDR3 loop spans 14 amino acids. The chain's CDR3 is CSARTGGTSYEQYF. CDR3 nucleotides: TGCAGTGCTAGGACAGGGGGGACGTCCTACGAGCAGTACTTC.

The V gene is TRBV6-1, the J gene TRBJ1-2, with D possibly matching TRBD1 (6 bases). Trimming removed 8 bases at V and 3 bases at J, with 16 bases between. This CDR3 spans 14 amino acids. The germline V gene has CDR1 MNHNS and CDR2 SASEGT. The CDR3: CASSLGGQYYGYTF. CDR3 nucleotide sequence: TGTGCCAGCTCCCTGGGGGGGCAATACTATGGCTACACCTTC.

The chain uses TRBV2 and TRBJ2-2; possibly TRBD2 for D (5 bases). The CDR3 is 14 amino acids. Germline V gene data show CDR1 as SNHLY and CDR2 as FYNNEI. Trimming took off 4 bases at V and 1 base at J, with 7 bases between the two ends. The CDR3 DNA is TGTGCCAGCAGTGTTGGGAGGAACACCGGGGAGCTGTTTTTT. Residues: CASSVGRNTGELFF.

The chain is built from TRBV7-2 and TRBJ1-5, with a possible D match to TRBD1 (6 bases). From germline, CDR1 is SGHTA and CDR2 FQGNSA. The CDR3 totals 15 residues. Trimming shortened V by 1 base and J by 7 bases, and 14 bases separated the two germline ends. CDR3 in amino acids: CASSLDTGTRQPQHF. The CDR3 nucleotides are TGTGCCAGCAGCTTAGATACAGGGACGCGGCAGCCCCAGCATTTT. The full variable domain, completed using reference TRBV7-2 and TRBJ1-5, is GAGVSQSPSNKVTEKGKDVELRCDPISGHTALYWYRQSLGQGLEFLIYFQGNSAPDKSGLPSDRFSAERTGGSVSTLTIQRTQQEDSAVYLCASSLDTGTRQPQHFGDGTRLSIL.

This chain joins TRBV7-2 and TRBJ1-4; D might be TRBD1 (5 bases). V dropped 0 bases and J dropped 8 bases, with 16 bases sitting between them. CDR3 size: 16 residues. In germline, CDR1 is SGHTA, CDR2 FQGNSA. In DNA form, the CDR3 reads TGTGCCAGCAGCTTAGCAGTTGGCAGGGTGGCGGAAAAACTGTTTTTT. It codes for CASSLAVGRVAEKLFF.

The chain employs TRBV10-3 and TRBJ1-1; D uncertain. The germline CDR1 and CDR2 sequences are ENHRY and SYGVKD. This CDR3 has 13 residues. The germline V and J ends were trimmed by 2 bases and 9 bases, with 13 bases remaining between them. The CDR3 loop reads CAISERLGPKAFF. In nucleotides, the CDR3 is TGTGCCATCAGTGAGAGGTTAGGCCCTAAAGCTTTCTTT.

This clonotype was recorded a few times. The chain couples TRBV4-2 to TRBJ2-7; 8 bases match TRBD1. V dropped 1 base and J dropped 2; count of bases not matched to a gene: 7. The germline V gene encodes CDR1 LGHNA and CDR2 YNFKEQ. The CDR3 totals 16 residues. DNA of the CDR3: TGTGCCAGCAGCCAAGTAGGAGGACAGGGCGCCTACGAGCAGTACTTC. It encodes CASSQVGGQGAYEQYF.

This clonotype was counted a single time. The chain carries TRBV5-1 and TRBJ2-1; 11 bases match TRBD2. The CDR3 extends over 17 amino acids. The germline V gene has CDR1 SGHRS and CDR2 YFSETQ. After removal of 4 bases from V and 6 bases from J, the junction contained 12 bases not matched to a gene. The CDR3 region has the DNA TGCGCCAGCAGCATGGGGGTCGGGACTAGCGGCATCAATGAGCAGTTCTTC. It translates to CASSMGVGTSGINEQFF.

This chain uses TRBV7-2 with TRBJ2-3; the match to TRBD2 covers 15 bases. CDR1 is SGHTA, CDR2 FQGNSA, per germline. The CDR3 length is 15 residues. V was clipped by 6 bases and J by 9 bases; unmatched bases: 7. CDR3 loop: CASRRTSGGASTQYF. The CDR3 bases are TGTGCCAGCAGACGGACTAGCGGGGGGGCAAGCACGCAGTATTTT. Full variable domain (remainder filled in from reference TRBV7-2 and TRBJ2-3): GAGVSQSPSNKVTEKGKDVELRCDPISGHTALYWYRQSLGQGLEFLIYFQGNSAPDKSGLPSDRFSAERTGGSVSTLTIQRTQQEDSAVYLCASRRTSGGASTQYFGPGTRLTVL.

This chain joins TRBV9 and TRBJ2-5; 9 positions agree with TRBD2. After removal of 4 bases from V and 11 bases from J, the junction contained 15 bases not matched to a gene. CDR1 and CDR2 (germline): SGDLS, YYNGEE. This CDR3 is 15 amino acids long. DNA of the CDR3: TGTGCCAGCAGCTCCGGTAGCGGGGGAACCAATGAGCAGTACTTC. Protein product: CASSSGSGGTNEQYF. Full variable domain (rest looked up from reference TRBV9 and TRBJ2-5): DSGVTQTPKHLITATGQRVTLRCSPRSGDLSVYWYQQSLDQGLQFLIQYYNGEERAKGNILERFSAQQFPDLHSELNLSSLELGDSALYFCASSSGSGGTNEQYFGPGTRLLVL.

V gene TRBV20-1 combines with J gene TRBJ2-5; D is ambiguous. TRBJ2-7 explains the end of the DNA better; the J call may be wrong. The germline V gene encodes CDR1 DFQATT and CDR2 SNEGSKA (reference sequence). The CDR3 runs 11 residues. The CDR3 sequence: CSARRGDEQYF. The CDR3 DNA sequence: TGCAGTGCTAGGAGAGGAGACGAGCAGTACTTC.

This clonotype was found a few times. The chain couples TRBV2 to TRBJ2-6, with no clear D. This CDR3 comprises 19 residues. The germline V gene encodes CDR1 SNHLY and CDR2 FYNNEI. The V end was cut by 2 bases, the J end by 0 bases, with 17 bases between. The CDR3 sequence is CASSEQPVEWISGANVLTF. The DNA of the CDR3 is TGTGCCAGCAGTGAACAGCCGGTGGAATGGATCTCTGGGGCCAACGTCCTGACTTTC.

The chain is built from TRBV20-1 and TRBJ2-2, with 7 nucleotides matching TRBD1. Germline-derived CDR1 and CDR2 are DFQATT and SNEGSKA (reference sequence). V gave up 6 bases and J gave up 6 bases; unmatched junction bases: 7. This CDR3 comprises 13 residues. The CDR3 here is CSARGMVAGELFF. CDR3 in DNA: TGCAGTGCCAGGGGGATGGTGGCCGGGGAGCTGTTTTTT.

The rearrangement links TRBV5-6 to TRBJ2-7; TRBD1 matches 7 bases. This CDR3 comprises 15 residues. CDR1 and CDR2 (germline): SGHDT, YYEEEE. The V and J ends lost 4 bases and 3 bases, in that order; junction bases with no gene match: 10. The CDR3 DNA sequence: TGTGCCAGCAGCATACAGGGGTCTGCCCTCTACGAGCAGTACTTC. Protein: CASSIQGSALYEQYF.

This chain uses TRBV27 with TRBJ1-6; 8 bases match TRBD1. Per the germline V gene, CDR1 is MNHEY and CDR2 is SMNVEV (reference sequence). V lost 5 bases and J lost 15; bases outside the gene matches: 15. This CDR3 contains 15 residues. CDR3 sequence: CASSTRDRRGPILHF. The CDR3 DNA reads TGTGCCAGCAGTACCCGGGACAGGCGGGGGCCCATCCTCCACTTT.

This rearrangement joins TRBV9 to TRBJ1-2; no definite D call. V gave up 5 bases and J gave up 2 bases, with 16 bases separating them. Germline-derived CDR1 and CDR2 are SGDLS and YYNGEE. This CDR3 is 15 amino acids long. The CDR3 loop reads CASSLTLMGNYGYTF. CDR3 bases: TGTGCCAGCAGTCTTACGCTAATGGGAAACTATGGCTACACCTTC.